The next 31 T cell receptor beta chains were all read from a single sample in a study of T cells in Graves' hyperthyroidism and ophthalmopathy. Template material for amplifying TCR beta CDR3 regions consisted of RNA transcripts. During a first-round RT-PCR of the TCR CDR3, the HTBI primer set was used. TCRdb redid the calling of the multiplex PCR reads with MiXCR, one entry per CDR3 protein. Among roughly 570,000 distinct CDR3 sequences, around 45% were seen once, and the ten largest hold around 8%. Material: peripheral blood or thyroid tissue (not recorded which). The receptors stem from a woman under 30 with Graves' hyperthyroidism.

This clonotype was seen many times. The chain has TRBV12-3 or TRBV12-4 and TRBJ1-5, with D uncertain. The CDR3 consists of 12 residues. Trimming pared 6 bases from V and 4 bases from J, leaving 7 bases between. CDR3: CASRRANQPQHF. In nucleotides, the CDR3 is TGTGCCAGCAGACGTGCTAATCAGCCCCAGCATTTT.

As concerns this clonotype: This may arise from a read error, as a much more abundant clone is one base away. V usage is TRBV12-3 or TRBV12-4 and J usage is TRBJ2-7, with D possibly matching TRBD2 (5 bases). V was shortened by 6 bases and J by 8 bases, with 26 bases between the two germline ends. This CDR3 region has 16 residues. The CDR3 loop reads CASSRKPGSRRYKQYF. In DNA form, the CDR3 reads TGTGCCAGCAGCCGCAAGCCGGGGTCTCGTAGATACAAGCAGTACTTC.

V is TRBV7-9 and J is TRBJ2-1; unclear D gene. CDR3 size: 15 residues. Trimming removed 5 bases at V and 4 bases at J, with 15 bases between. Germline V gene lookup returns CDR1 SEHNR and CDR2 FQNEAQ (reference sequence). The CDR3 here is CASSRAGVEYNEQFF. CDR3 sequence (DNA): TGTGCCAGCAGCCGAGCTGGGGTGGAATACAATGAGCAGTTCTTC.

This chain connects TRBV7-9 to TRBJ2-2, with D possibly TRBD2 on 6 matching bases. CDR1 is SEHNR and CDR2 is FQNEAQ in the germline V gene (reference sequence). The CDR3 length is 14 residues. V shed 0 bases and J shed 7 bases, with 9 bases lying between them. CDR3 DNA sequence: TGTGCCAGCAGCTTAGCGCGGGGATACGGGGAGCTGTTTTTT. It specifies CASSLARGYGELFF.

This clonotype was seen more than once but under ten times. The rearrangement uses TRBV7-9 and TRBJ2-2, with 11 bases identical to TRBD2. The CDR3 contains 20 residues. Germline lookup yields CDR1 SEHNR and CDR2 FQNEAQ (reference sequence). The J segment lost 0 bases and the V segment lost 2 bases, leaving 11 bases of the junction unmatched. CDR3 nucleotide sequence: TGTGCCAGCAGCTTAATTGAGACTAGCGGGATGGAAGCGAACACCGGGGAGCTGTTTTTT. It specifies CASSLIETSGMEANTGELFF.

This clonotype was found many times. This rearrangement joins TRBV12-3 or TRBV12-4 to TRBJ2-7; 10 bases agree with TRBD2. The trim removed 6 bases at V and 6 bases at J, leaving 8 bases unmatched. The CDR3 loop spans 14 amino acids. As DNA, the CDR3 is TGTGCCAGCAGGCCAAGCGGGAGGGCTCGCGAGCAGTACTTC. Protein: CASRPSGRAREQYF.

This clonotype was seen many times. The chain uses TRBV2 and TRBJ1-3; 8 nucleotides line up with TRBD1. Germline V gene sequence: CDR1 SNHLY, CDR2 FYNNEI. Germline trimming cut 5 bases from V and 4 bases from J; bases unmatched to any gene: 10. The CDR3 length is 16 residues. The CDR3, as DNA: TGTGCCAGCAGTACCGACAGGGGTTCTTTGGGAAACACCATATATTTT. This gives the protein CASSTDRGSLGNTIYF.

The chain has TRBV6-1 and TRBJ2-2, with 8 bases identical to TRBD2. CDR1 is MNHNS, CDR2 SASEGT, per germline. The CDR3 covers 14 residues. The J segment lost 4 bases and the V segment lost 6 bases, leaving 4 bases of the junction unmatched. The CDR3 DNA is TGTGCCAGCAGCAGCGGGAGAGGCACCGGGGAGCTGTTTTTT. Amino acids: CASSSGRGTGELFF.

The chain employs TRBV20-1 and TRBJ2-2, with TRBD2 matching 9 bases. The CDR3 totals 14 residues. Germline V lookup: CDR1 DFQATT, CDR2 SNEGSKA (reference sequence). Losses at the gene ends were 6 bases for V and 7 bases for J; bases not matched to a gene: 9. The CDR3 loop is CSAPRGGAIGELFF. The CDR3 DNA is TGCAGTGCCCCGCGGGGGGGGGCGATCGGGGAGCTGTTTTTT.

This clonotype was seen many times. The chain couples TRBV6-6 to TRBJ1-1, with TRBD1 matching over 7 bases. The CDR3 totals 16 residues. V trimming: 5 bases; J trimming: 4 bases; junction bases outside the gene matches: 13. The germline V gene has CDR1 MNHNY and CDR2 SVGAGI (reference sequence). The CDR3 coding sequence is TGTGCCAGCAGTCCCCCGACAGGGAGTGTCGGCACTGAAGCTTTCTTT. This translates into CASSPPTGSVGTEAFF.

This clonotype was seen a handful of times. Mismatch with germline at one junction end may stem from a read error. The CDR3 nucleotides read TGCAGTGCTAGGGAATTAGCGGGAGGGCCGCGGAATGAGCAGTTTTTT. Protein product: CSARELAGGPRNEQFF. The rearrangement uses TRBV20-1 and TRBJ2-2, with 11 bases fitting TRBD2. The CDR3 extends over 16 amino acids. Germline loops: CDR1 DFQATT, CDR2 SNEGSKA (reference sequence).

At least ten counts were recorded for this clonotype. The chain is built from TRBV5-1 and TRBJ2-7, with TRBD2 matching 11 bases. Germline V gene sequence: CDR1 SGHRS, CDR2 YFSETQ. CDR3 length equals 16 residues. With 4 bases clipped from V and 4 bases from J, the junction kept 10 bases outside the gene matches. CDR3 residues: CASSPTVAGGPYEQYF. In nucleotides, the CDR3 is TGCGCCAGCAGCCCCACGGTAGCGGGAGGGCCTTACGAGCAGTACTTC. Variable domain in full (rest from reference TRBV5-1 and TRBJ2-7): KAGVTQTPRYLIKTRGQQVTLSCSPISGHRSVSWYQQTPGQGLQFLFEYFSETQRNKGNFPGRFSGRQFSNSRSEMNVSTLELGDSALYLCASSPTVAGGPYEQYFGPGTRLTVT.

J is TRBJ1-3 and V is TRBV6-6, with 7 bases matching TRBD1. Germline V lookup: CDR1 MNHNY, CDR2 SVGAGI (reference sequence). V was pared by 2 bases and J by 3 bases, with 7 bases of the junction left unmatched. The CDR3 runs to 16 residues. DNA for the CDR3: TGTGCCAGCAGTTACACACAGGGGCCCGATGGAAACACCATATATTTT. Translation gives CASSYTQGPDGNTIYF.

As to this clonotype: The missing conserved phenylalanine or tryptophan at the end of this CDR3 makes a read error likely. The CDR3 is CASSLGMNYGYTL. The CDR3 region has the DNA TGTGCCAGCAGCTTAGGGATGAACTATGGCTACACCCTC. The rearrangement links TRBV7-2 to TRBJ1-2; no reliable D call. CDR3 size: 13 residues. V lost 1 base and J lost 2, with 5 bases in between. Per the germline V gene, CDR1 is SGHTA and CDR2 is FQGNSA.

The chain uses TRBV7-9 and TRBJ2-1, with TRBD2 matching 15 bases. The germline V gene encodes CDR1 SEHNR and CDR2 FQNEAQ (reference sequence). This CDR3 region has 20 residues. Losses at the gene ends were 1 base for V and 4 bases for J; bases not matched to a gene: 11. DNA of the CDR3: TGTGCCAGCAGCTTAGTAGGGGGACTAGCGGGAGGCACAATTTACAATGAGCAGTTCTTC. Amino acid sequence: CASSLVGGLAGGTIYNEQFF.

This clonotype was detected many times. This chain links TRBV24-1 with TRBJ2-2; TRBD1 agrees at 9 bases. The CDR3 runs to 18 residues. Germline loops: CDR1 KGHDR, CDR2 SFDVKD. V lost 3 bases to trimming and J lost 8 bases; unmatched junction nucleotides: 15. CDR3 protein: CATSDLGGTGTSGGELFF. The CDR3 DNA reads as TGTGCCACCAGTGATCTCGGCGGGACAGGGACATCTGGGGGGGAGCTGTTTTTT.

The V gene is TRBV20-1, the J gene TRBJ2-7; possible D gene TRBD1, 5 bases. Germline values: CDR1 DFQATT, CDR2 SNEGSKA (reference sequence). With 0 bases removed from V and 3 bases from J, the gap between germline ends came to 21 bases. The CDR3 length is 17 residues. The CDR3 nucleotides are TGCAGTGCTAGAGATGACGGAAGCAGGGCGACCGGCTACGAGCAGTACTTC. Translation gives CSARDDGSRATGYEQYF.

This clonotype has ten or more counts. The chain has TRBV7-2 and TRBJ1-3; tentatively, D is TRBD1 (5 bases). CDR1 is SGHTA, CDR2 FQGNSA, per germline. With 5 bases removed from V and 1 base from J, the gap between germline ends came to 12 bases. This CDR3 region has 15 residues. For the CDR3, the DNA is TGTGCCAGCAGCCGAGGGGACGGATCTGGAAACACCATATATTTT. Protein sequence: CASSRGDGSGNTIYF.

The genes are TRBV2 and TRBJ1-2; 10 nucleotides match TRBD1. The CDR3 spans 14 residues. The V gene's germline CDR1 is SNHLY and CDR2 FYNNEI. J was trimmed by 7 bases and V by 8 bases; bases with no gene match: 10. CDR3: CASSPGQGVGGYTF. The CDR3 DNA reads as TGTGCCAGCTCGCCCGGACAGGGGGTTGGTGGCTACACCTTC.

This clonotype appeared many times. The V and J genes are TRBV2 and TRBJ2-5, with D possibly being TRBD1 or TRBD2 (5 bases each). Looked up from germline, CDR1 is SNHLY and CDR2 is FYNNEI. The CDR3 consists of 17 residues. V gave up 6 bases and J gave up 3 bases, with 23 bases separating them. The CDR3 sequence is CASRRDSRHPREETQYF. The CDR3 region has the DNA TGTGCCAGCAGACGGGATAGTCGACACCCCAGGGAAGAGACCCAGTACTTC.

The chain has TRBV11-2 and TRBJ1-2; 10 nucleotides match TRBD1. The germline V gene encodes CDR1 SGHAT and CDR2 FQNNGV. V shed 5 bases, J shed 6 bases, and the junction held 3 bases outside the gene matches. The CDR3 is 13 residues long. This chain's CDR3 is CASSGGTGDGYTF. CDR3 DNA sequence: TGTGCCAGCAGCGGAGGGACAGGGGATGGCTACACCTTC.

The chain joins TRBV29-1 to TRBJ2-1; D call uncertain. Germline loops: CDR1 SQVTM, CDR2 ANQGSEA. The CDR3 is made up of 12 amino acids. V lost 8 bases to trimming and J lost 6 bases, with 14 bases between them. CDR3 region: CSPVLTPNEQFF. The CDR3 DNA reads TGCAGCCCCGTATTGACTCCCAATGAGCAGTTCTTC.

The genes are TRBV7-9 and TRBJ1-3; TRBD1 matches at 9 bases. J was trimmed by 6 bases and V by 7 bases; bases with no gene match: 10. The V gene's germline CDR1 is SEHNR and CDR2 FQNEAQ (reference sequence). The CDR3 length is 15 residues. Written as DNA, the CDR3 is TGTGCCAGCATGTCCGGGACAGGGTGGGAAAACACCATATATTTT. Residues: CASMSGTGWENTIYF.

V usage is TRBV20-1 and J usage is TRBJ2-7, with 7 bases aligning to TRBD2. Germline CDR1 DFQATT, CDR2 SNEGSKA (reference sequence). The CDR3 is 15 amino acids. J was trimmed by 7 bases and V by 2 bases; bases with no gene match: 14. The CDR3 nucleotides read TGCAGTGCTAGATCTGGGGGAGGGTCCTACAATGAGCAGTACTTC. It is translated as CSARSGGGSYNEQYF.

This clonotype was seen at least ten times. Written as DNA, the CDR3 is TGTGCCAGCAGGTGGACTAGCGGGAGGGGGAATGAGCAGTTCTTC. It encodes CASRWTSGRGNEQFF. This chain links TRBV12-3 or TRBV12-4 with TRBJ2-1, with 15 bases aligning to TRBD2. This CDR3 comprises 15 residues. The V gene end was trimmed by 6 bases and the J gene end by 7 bases; junction bases not matched to a gene: 4.

This clonotype was recorded at least ten times. The rearrangement uses TRBV7-9 and TRBJ2-7, with 8 bases matching TRBD2. CDR1 is SEHNR and CDR2 is FQNEAQ in the germline V gene (reference sequence). Trimming took 6 bases from V and 2 from J; bases not matched to a gene: 3. This CDR3 comprises 13 residues. The CDR3 loop is CASRVSGTYEQYF. The CDR3 nucleotides read TGTGCCAGCAGAGTTAGCGGGACCTACGAGCAGTACTTC.

This clonotype occurred many times. This chain connects TRBV20-1 to TRBJ2-5; tentatively, D is TRBD1 or TRBD2 (6 bases each). CDR3 size: 15 residues. V lost 0 bases to trimming and J lost 2 bases, with 13 bases between them. Germline CDR1 is DFQATT and CDR2 is SNEGSKA (reference sequence). CDR3 loop: CSARDHRRGQETQYF. CDR3 DNA sequence: TGCAGTGCTAGAGATCATCGGAGGGGGCAAGAGACCCAGTACTTC.

There are many counts of this clonotype. The V gene is TRBV11-2, the J gene TRBJ2-7; 8 positions agree with TRBD1. V dropped 8 bases and J dropped 6; count of bases not matched to a gene: 12. This CDR3 contains 14 residues. The germline V gene has CDR1 SGHAT and CDR2 FQNNGV. The DNA of the CDR3 is TGTGCCAGCGCTTGGGCAGGGGGCGCTTCCGAGCAGTACTTC. Its protein is CASAWAGGASEQYF.

This clonotype was observed at least ten times. The rearrangement links TRBV4-3 to TRBJ2-7; tentative D call: TRBD2 (7 bases). Germline CDR1 and CDR2: LGHNA and YSLEER. CDR3 length: 15 amino acids. Between the trimmed V and J ends, which lost 0 bases and 6 bases, there was a span of 15 bases. The chain's CDR3 is CASSQELWGGGEQYF. The CDR3 DNA reads as TGCGCCAGCAGCCAAGAGCTCTGGGGAGGGGGCGAGCAGTACTTC.

The chain uses TRBV29-1 and TRBJ1-2, with 7 bases matching TRBD1. V was pared by 4 bases and J by 11 bases, with 13 bases of the junction left unmatched. Germline CDR1 reads SQVTM; CDR2 reads ANQGSEA. CDR3 length: 13 residues. This CDR3 reads CSVVWGTEERYTF. The CDR3 nucleotides are TGCAGCGTTGTCTGGGGGACAGAGGAGAGGTACACCTTC.

The genes are TRBV11-1 and TRBJ1-4; D is uncertain. Germline V gene data show CDR1 as SGHAT and CDR2 as FQDESV (reference sequence). The CDR3 extends over 14 amino acids. V was cut by 10 bases and J by 0 bases, with 12 bases left in between. CDR3 region: CATSGGTTNEKLFF. The CDR3 DNA follows: TGTGCCACCTCGGGCGGGACAACTAATGAAAAACTGTTTTTT.